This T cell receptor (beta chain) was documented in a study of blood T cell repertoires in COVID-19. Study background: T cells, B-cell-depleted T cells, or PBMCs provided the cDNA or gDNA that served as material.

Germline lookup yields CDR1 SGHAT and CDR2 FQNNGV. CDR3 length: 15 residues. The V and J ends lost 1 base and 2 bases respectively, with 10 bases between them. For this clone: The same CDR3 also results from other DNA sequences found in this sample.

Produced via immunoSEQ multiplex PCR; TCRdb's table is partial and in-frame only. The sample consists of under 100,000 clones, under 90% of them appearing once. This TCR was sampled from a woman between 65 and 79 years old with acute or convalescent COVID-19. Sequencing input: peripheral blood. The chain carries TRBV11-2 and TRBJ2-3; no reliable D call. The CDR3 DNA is TGTGCCAGCAGCTTAGCAGGTGGTATCACAGATACGCAGTATTTT. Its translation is CASSLAGGITDTQYF.